The rows below give T cell receptor beta chains drawn from one sample of a study of blood T cell repertoires in COVID-19. Clones were read by immunoSEQ multiplex PCR, and TCRdb kept only the in-frame ones, dropping some. This table has tens of thousands of clones, 80% to 90% appearing once. The sequenced material came from peripheral blood. These receptor sequences come from a human donor with active COVID-19. The donor label of this sample is uncertain. CDR3s include the opening cysteine and the closing phenylalanine or tryptophan. D genes are given only for firm matches.

TRBV2,TRBJ2-7,-,CASIIEVGPYEQYF,TGTGCCAGCATCATAGAGGTGGGTCCCTACGAGCAGTACTTC
TRBV7-2,TRBJ1-2,TRBD1,CASSLAPGTGGGDGYTF,TGTGCCAGCAGCCTCGCCCCCGGGACAGGGGGAGGCGATGGCTACACCTTC
TRBV3-1/TRBV3-2,TRBJ1-1,-,CASSSPFEGTEAFF,TGTGCCAGCAGCTCTCCGTTCGAGGGCACTGAAGCTTTCTTT
TRBV3-1/TRBV3-2,TRBJ1-1,-,CASSQDGAMRTEAFF,TGTGCCAGCAGCCAAGATGGGGCGATGAGAACTGAAGCTTTCTTT
TRBV25-1,TRBJ2-3,TRBD1,CASSGSTGSPSTDTQYF,TGTGCCAGCAGTGGATCGACAGGGAGTCCTAGCACAGATACGCAGTATTTT
TRBV19,TRBJ1-5,-,CASSISVTYSQWTAQPQHF,TGTGCCAGTAGTATATCGGTAACTTACTCCCAATGGACAGCCCAGCCCCAGCATTTT
TRBV28,TRBJ2-1,-,CASMGGASNNEQFF,TGTGCCAGCATGGGGGGAGCCAGCAACAATGAGCAGTTCTTC
TRBV7-2,TRBJ2-1,TRBD2,CASSPPRTGGPHEQFF,TGTGCCAGCAGCCCACCTAGGACGGGAGGGCCCCATGAGCAGTTCTTC
TRBV28,TRBJ1-1,TRBD1,CASSSNRGLNTEAFF,TGTGCCAGCAGTTCGAACAGGGGACTGAACACTGAAGCTTTCTTT
TRBV5-4,TRBJ2-5,-,CASSLVPGLETQYF,TGTGCCAGCAGCTTGGTTCCAGGGCTAGAGACCCAGTACTTC
TRBV5-6,TRBJ1-4,TRBD1,CASSGRGLANEKLFF,TGTGCCAGCAGCGGCAGGGGGCTGGCTAATGAAAAACTGTTTTTT
TRBV29-1,TRBJ1-2,TRBD1,CSVGRPDRGLRGYTF,TGCAGCGTTGGGCGTCCGGACAGGGGGCTTCGTGGCTACACCTTC